These 7 T cell receptor beta chains were all obtained from the same sample, sequenced in a study of T cells after somatic rescue of genetic block. Assay: immunoSEQ multiplex PCR; the TCRdb copy retains only in-frame clones and omits some. The sample consists of 12,000 or so clones, around four fifths of them appearing once. Sequenced material: peripheral blood mononuclear cells (PBMCs). The receptors were sampled from a boy aged 5-17 years.

This clone is deemed medium-sized. The chain carries TRBV7-8 and TRBJ2-3; 9 nucleotides match TRBD1. This CDR3 comprises 15 residues. V lost 5 bases, J lost 5 bases, and 8 bases stayed unmatched. CDR1 is SGHVS and CDR2 is FQNEAQ in the germline V gene. The CDR3 nucleotides are TGTGCCAGCAGCCAGGGACAGGGACTGGTAGATACGCAGTATTTT. Its translation is CASSQGQGLVDTQYF.

The gene calls are TRBV4-2 and TRBJ1-2; no clear D gene. This CDR3 is built from 12 residues. In germline, CDR1 is LGHNA, CDR2 YNFKEQ. V gave up 0 bases and J gave up 5 bases, with 4 bases separating them. The CDR3 DNA follows: TGTGCCAGCAGCCAAGACAGGTATGGCTACACCTTC. Protein product: CASSQDRYGYTF.

The J gene is TRBJ2-1, the V gene TRBV11-3; 15 bases are a match to TRBD2. Germline loops: CDR1 SGHNT, CDR2 YENEEA. The CDR3 loop spans 16 amino acids. J lost 4 bases, V lost 5 bases, and 3 bases had no gene match. The CDR3 bases are TGTGCCAGCAGCCTAGGACTAGCGGGAGGGTACAATGAGCAGTTCTTC. Amino acid sequence: CASSLGLAGGYNEQFF.

The rearrangement uses TRBV18 and TRBJ1-2; D is perhaps TRBD1 (5 bases). Trimming removed 2 bases from V and 6 bases from J, with 10 bases in between. Looked up from germline, CDR1 is KGHSH and CDR2 is LQKENI. The CDR3 has 13 residues. The CDR3 DNA is TGTGCCAGCTCACCAGAACCAGGGAATGGCTACACCTTC. Its translation is CASSPEPGNGYTF.

The V gene is TRBV5-1, the J gene TRBJ1-2, with a tentative D call TRBD1 (5 bases). The CDR3 has 13 amino acids. V was shortened by 4 bases and J by 4 bases, with 11 bases between the two germline ends. The V gene's germline CDR1 is SGHRS and CDR2 YFSETQ. CDR3 loop: CASSTDRVYGYTF. The CDR3 DNA follows: TGCGCCAGCAGCACCGACAGAGTCTATGGCTACACCTTC.

The rearrangement links TRBV7-3 to TRBJ2-7, with a weak D call TRBD1 (5 bases). The CDR3 spans 14 residues. Germline CDR1 reads SGHTA; CDR2 reads FQGTGA. Trimming pared 2 bases from V and 4 bases from J, leaving 12 bases between. CDR3 protein: CASSLGAGNYEQYF. In nucleotides, the CDR3 is TGTGCCAGCAGCTTAGGGGCAGGGAATTACGAGCAGTACTTC.

The genes are TRBV29-1 and TRBJ1-2; D might be TRBD1 (5 bases). This CDR3 is built from 12 residues. Per germline, CDR1 SQVTM and CDR2 ANQGSEA. The V end was cut by 8 bases, the J end by 5 bases, with 15 bases between. The CDR3 DNA follows: TGCAGCTCTAGGGACCGAACGTATGGCTACACCTTC. The encoded protein is CSSRDRTYGYTF.